A selection of T cell receptor beta chains follows, all from one sample in a study of blood T cell repertoires in COVID-19. Libraries were prepared by immunoSEQ multiplex PCR; TCRdb keeps only in-frame clonotypes and omits some of them. The table records about 200,000 clones, about 81% of them present only once. Sequences were obtained from peripheral blood. These receptors came from a woman in her seventies with COVID-19, enrolled during active disease. CDR3s include the opening cysteine and the closing phenylalanine or tryptophan. The D gene is left open where the match is weak. Clone size is shown for a subset of rows, as once, few, many or a class of expanded clone.

D gene: NA; clone size: once; J gene: TRBJ1-5; V gene: TRBV3-1/TRBV3-2; CDR3 protein: CASSQSRTGHSNQPQHF; CDR3 DNA: TGTGCCAGCAGCCAATCGCGCACAGGGCATAGCAATCAGCCCCAGCATTTT
D gene: TRBD2; clone size: NA; J gene: TRBJ2-7; V gene: TRBV30; CDR3 protein: CAWSPPGLAGLYEQYF; CDR3 DNA: TGTGCCTGGAGCCCCCCGGGACTAGCGGGACTCTACGAGCAGTACTTC
D gene: NA; clone size: NA; J gene: TRBJ1-2; V gene: TRBV5-1; CDR3 protein: CASSFRPGDPNYGYTF; CDR3 DNA: TGCGCCAGCAGCTTTAGGCCAGGGGACCCTAACTATGGCTACACCTTC
D gene: NA; clone size: NA; J gene: TRBJ1-1; V gene: TRBV27; CDR3 protein: CASSQSGGWTEAFF; CDR3 DNA: TGTGCCAGCAGTCAGTCCGGGGGATGGACTGAAGCTTTCTTT
D gene: NA; clone size: once; J gene: TRBJ1-3; V gene: TRBV25-1; CDR3 protein: CASISGGNTIYF; CDR3 DNA: TGTGCCAGCATTTCAGGGGGAAACACCATATATTTT
D gene: TRBD1; clone size: NA; J gene: TRBJ2-7; V gene: TRBV28; CDR3 protein: CASEGTGTYEQYF; CDR3 DNA: TGTGCCAGCGAAGGGACAGGGACCTACGAGCAGTACTTC
D gene: TRBD1; clone size: NA; J gene: TRBJ1-4; V gene: TRBV28; CDR3 protein: CASSPDRATNEKLFF; CDR3 DNA: TGTGCCAGCAGTCCGGACAGGGCAACTAATGAAAAACTGTTTTTT
D gene: TRBD2; clone size: NA; J gene: TRBJ2-1; V gene: TRBV7-3; CDR3 protein: CASSLGAGGRDEQFF; CDR3 DNA: TGTGCCAGCAGCTTAGGGGCGGGCGGGAGAGATGAGCAGTTCTTC
D gene: TRBD1; clone size: NA; J gene: TRBJ1-2; V gene: TRBV27; CDR3 protein: CASSPRQGLDYGYTF; CDR3 DNA: TGTGCCAGCAGTCCCCGACAGGGACTAGACTATGGCTACACCTTC
D gene: TRBD2; clone size: NA; J gene: TRBJ2-1; V gene: TRBV7-8; CDR3 protein: CASSLVYFLIGSGRDNEQFF; CDR3 DNA: TGTGCCAGCAGCTTAGTTTACTTTCTTATCGGTAGCGGGAGGGACAATGAGCAGTTCTTC
D gene: NA; clone size: few; J gene: TRBJ1-1; V gene: TRBV28; CDR3 protein: CASSPMGNKNTEAFF; CDR3 DNA: TGTGCCAGCAGTCCTATGGGCAACAAGAACACTGAAGCTTTCTTT
D gene: NA; clone size: NA; J gene: TRBJ2-2; V gene: TRBV28; CDR3 protein: CASSQQTNTGELFF; CDR3 DNA: TGTGCCAGCAGCCAACAGACGAACACCGGGGAGCTGTTTTTT
D gene: TRBD1; clone size: once; J gene: TRBJ2-5; V gene: TRBV18; CDR3 protein: CASSPASGTAVLGTQYF; CDR3 DNA: TGTGCCAGCTCACCAGCTTCCGGGACAGCGGTTCTTGGGACCCAGTACTTC
D gene: TRBD1; clone size: once; J gene: TRBJ1-5; V gene: TRBV7-2; CDR3 protein: CASSLRDRADSNQPQHF; CDR3 DNA: TGTGCCAGCAGCTTAAGGGACAGGGCGGATAGCAATCAGCCCCAGCATTTT
D gene: NA; clone size: NA; J gene: TRBJ1-2; V gene: TRBV5-1; CDR3 protein: CASSLPTNYGYTF; CDR3 DNA: TGCGCCAGCAGCTTGCCTACTAACTATGGCTACACCTTC
D gene: NA; clone size: once; J gene: TRBJ1-4; V gene: TRBV6-5; CDR3 protein: CASSYEGATNEKLFF; CDR3 DNA: TGTGCCAGCAGTTACGAGGGTGCAACTAATGAAAAACTGTTTTTT
D gene: NA; clone size: NA; J gene: TRBJ1-5; V gene: TRBV5-1; CDR3 protein: CASSLVGGNQPQHF; CDR3 DNA: TGCGCCAGCAGCTTGGTAGGGGGCAATCAGCCCCAGCATTTT
D gene: NA; clone size: NA; J gene: TRBJ2-3; V gene: TRBV30; CDR3 protein: CAWSSGDTQYF; CDR3 DNA: TGTGCCTGGAGTTCGGGAGATACGCAGTATTTT
D gene: TRBD1; clone size: NA; J gene: TRBJ1-1; V gene: TRBV28; CDR3 protein: CASLFPGTGNTEAFF; CDR3 DNA: TGTGCCAGTCTCTTCCCCGGGACAGGGAACACTGAAGCTTTCTTT
D gene: TRBD2; clone size: NA; J gene: TRBJ2-1; V gene: TRBV28; CDR3 protein: CASLSPLAGVGFF; CDR3 DNA: TGTGCCAGCTTGAGCCCCCTAGCGGGAGTCGGGTTCTTC
D gene: NA; clone size: NA; J gene: TRBJ2-1; V gene: TRBV7-9; CDR3 protein: CASSLDSYNEQFF; CDR3 DNA: TGTGCCAGCAGCTTAGACTCATACAATGAGCAGTTCTTC
D gene: NA; clone size: NA; J gene: TRBJ1-5; V gene: TRBV3-1/TRBV3-2; CDR3 protein: CASSQDRGQPQHF; CDR3 DNA: TGTGCCAGCAGCCAAGATAGGGGTCAGCCCCAGCATTTT
D gene: TRBD1; clone size: NA; J gene: TRBJ1-1; V gene: TRBV28; CDR3 protein: CASRPSGQGHRIAFF; CDR3 DNA: TGTGCCAGCAGACCGTCTGGACAGGGCCATAGGATAGCTTTCTTT
D gene: NA; clone size: once; J gene: TRBJ2-1; V gene: TRBV3-1/TRBV3-2; CDR3 protein: CASSPPPGCNEQFF; CDR3 DNA: TGTGCCAGCAGCCCCCCACCAGGGTGCAATGAGCAGTTCTTC
D gene: NA; clone size: few; J gene: TRBJ2-7; V gene: TRBV20-1; CDR3 protein: CSASTRRLDSYEQYF; CDR3 DNA: TGCAGTGCTAGTACCCGGAGACTAGACTCCTACGAGCAGTACTTC
D gene: TRBD1; clone size: NA; J gene: TRBJ1-2; V gene: TRBV19; CDR3 protein: CASSPRAGGGNYGYTF; CDR3 DNA: TGTGCCAGTAGTCCCCGGGCAGGGGGCGGGAACTATGGCTACACCTTC
D gene: NA; clone size: NA; J gene: TRBJ1-5; V gene: TRBV30; CDR3 protein: CAWSRGSNQPQHF; CDR3 DNA: TGTGCCTGGAGTAGGGGGAGTAATCAGCCCCAGCATTTT
D gene: NA; clone size: NA; J gene: TRBJ1-2; V gene: TRBV12-1; CDR3 protein: CASSLGQGDYGYTF; CDR3 DNA: TGTGCCAGCAGCTTGGGACAGGGGGACTATGGCTACACCTTC